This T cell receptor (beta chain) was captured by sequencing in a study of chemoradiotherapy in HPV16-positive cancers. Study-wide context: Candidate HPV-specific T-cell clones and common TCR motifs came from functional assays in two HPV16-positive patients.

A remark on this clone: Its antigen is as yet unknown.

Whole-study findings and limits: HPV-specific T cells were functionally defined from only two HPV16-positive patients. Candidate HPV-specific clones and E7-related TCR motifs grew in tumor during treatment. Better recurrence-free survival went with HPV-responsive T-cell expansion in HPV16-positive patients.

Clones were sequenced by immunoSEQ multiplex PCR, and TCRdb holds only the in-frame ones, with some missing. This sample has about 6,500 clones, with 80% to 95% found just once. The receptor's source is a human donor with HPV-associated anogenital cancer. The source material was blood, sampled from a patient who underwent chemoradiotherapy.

The CDR3 reads CASSFGSGVSYNEQFF. CDR3 bases: TGCGCCAGCAGCTTCGGTAGCGGAGTCTCCTACAATGAGCAGTTCTTC. This rearrangement joins TRBV5-1 to TRBJ2-1; the D gene is possibly TRBD2 (6 bases). The CDR3 consists of 16 residues. V lost 2 bases to trimming and J lost 0 bases, with 12 bases between them. The germline V gene encodes CDR1 SGHRS and CDR2 YFSETQ.